The 20 T cell receptor beta chains below all came from one sample that was sequenced in a study of T cell clones after liver transplantation. The repertoire was sequenced with immunoSEQ multiplex PCR; TCRdb's copy has only in-frame clones and lacks some. The sample gives 85,000 to 110,000 clones, approximately 79% of which show up once; about 2.8% is in the top ten. The sample here was CD4+ T cells from blood, taken around 49 months after liver transplant. Receptor source: a human patient who received a liver transplant. Some T cells may have originated in the graft donor.

The chain couples TRBV28 to TRBJ1-3; possibly TRBD1 for D (6 bases). With 6 bases removed from V and 4 bases from J, the gap between germline ends came to 13 bases. CDR1 and CDR2 from the germline V gene are MDHEN and SYDVKM. The CDR3 extends over 14 amino acids. CDR3 region: CASSTTGRGNTIYF. The CDR3 DNA reads as TGTGCCAGCAGCACCACAGGGCGCGGAAACACCATATATTTT.

The genes are TRBV12-5 and TRBJ1-1; 11 nucleotides align to TRBD1. Trimming took 3 bases from V and 3 from J; bases not matched to a gene: 12. Germline assignment: CDR1 LGHNT and CDR2 FRNRAP. The CDR3 contains 18 residues. The CDR3 sequence: CASGFKGWDRGDDTEAFF. The CDR3 region has the DNA TGTGCTAGTGGTTTTAAGGGTTGGGACAGGGGGGACGACACTGAAGCTTTCTTT.

This clone turned up a few times. The genes are TRBV5-5 and TRBJ2-5; tentative D call: TRBD2 (6 bases). Trimming took off 4 bases at V and 2 bases at J, with 12 bases between the two ends. The CDR3 is 14 amino acids. Germline CDR1 reads SGHKS; CDR2 reads YYEKEE (reference sequence). The CDR3 DNA is TGTGCCAGCAGCGCCCGGGGACTGCAAGAGACCCAGTACTTC. This codes for CASSARGLQETQYF.

The rearrangement joins TRBV9 to TRBJ2-6; D unresolved. CDR1 and CDR2 from the germline V gene are SGDLS and YYNGEE. CDR3 length: 15 residues. V was shortened by 0 bases and J by 2 bases, with 6 bases between the two germline ends. The CDR3 reads CASSVGLAGANVLTF. DNA for the CDR3: TGTGCCAGCAGCGTAGGGTTAGCTGGGGCCAACGTCCTGACTTTC. Supplemented by reference TRBV9 and TRBJ2-6, the full variable domain reads DSGVTQTPKHLITATGQRVTLRCSPRSGDLSVYWYQQSLDQGLQFLIQYYNGEERAKGNILERFSAQQFPDLHSELNLSSLELGDSALYFCASSVGLAGANVLTFGAGSRLTVL.

As regards this clone: In the same sample, other DNA sequences code for this CDR3. V and J are TRBV19 and TRBJ2-6; D call uncertain. The V end was cut by 2 bases, the J end by 0 bases, with 5 bases between. The length of the CDR3 is 15 residues. Germline V lookup: CDR1 LNHDA, CDR2 SQIVND (reference sequence). The CDR3 spells CASSIPPSGANVLTF. CDR3 DNA: TGTGCCAGTAGTATACCCCCCTCTGGGGCCAACGTCCTGACTTTC.

The rearrangement joins TRBV18 to TRBJ2-5; D remains ambiguous. V shed 6 bases and J shed 3 bases, with 8 bases lying between them. CDR3 length equals 12 residues. Germline assignment: CDR1 KGHSH and CDR2 LQKENI. The CDR3 is CASSLSEETQYF. The CDR3 nucleotides read TGTGCCAGCTCTTTGTCCGAAGAGACCCAGTACTTC. The whole variable domain, remainder taken from reference TRBV18 and TRBJ2-5, is NAGVMQNPRHLVRRRGQEARLRCSPMKGHSHVYWYRQLPEEGLKFMVYLQKENIIDESGMPKERFSAEFPKEGPSILRIQQVVRGDSAAYFCASSLSEETQYFGPGTRLLVL.

The CDR3 here is CATSVPTGGRDGYTF. The CDR3 DNA is TGTGCCACCAGCGTCCCGACAGGGGGGAGGGATGGCTACACCTTC. The chain joins TRBV15 to TRBJ1-2; 9 nucleotides align to TRBD1. Trimming cost V 5 bases and J 6 bases; bases outside gene matches: 10. CDR3 length: 15 amino acids. Germline V gene lookup returns CDR1 LNHNV and CDR2 YYDKDF (reference sequence).

This chain connects TRBV30 to TRBJ2-5; no firm D call. V lost 6 bases and J lost 7, with 9 bases in between. The CDR3 runs 10 residues. Germline CDR1 is GTSNPN and CDR2 is SVGIG (reference sequence). The CDR3 loop is CACDAGTQYF. In DNA, the CDR3 is TGTGCCTGTGACGCTGGGACCCAGTACTTC.

V gene TRBV6-4 combines with J gene TRBJ2-2; no clear D. Germline values: CDR1 MRHNA, CDR2 SNTAGT. The ends were cut back, 5 bases at V and 7 bases at J, with 14 bases in the middle. The CDR3 covers 14 residues. The CDR3, as DNA: TGTGCCAGCAGTTATGGCTTTTCCGTCGGGGAGCTGTTTTTT. Its protein product is CASSYGFSVGELFF.

The chain carries TRBV4-2 and TRBJ1-3; D is unclear. In germline, CDR1 is LGHNA, CDR2 YNFKEQ. This CDR3 is 14 amino acids long. V lost 4 bases and J lost 4, with 11 bases in between. The DNA for the CDR3 is TGTGCCAGCAGCCCATCCGAGGCCGGAAACACCATATATTTT. Protein product: CASSPSEAGNTIYF.

This clone is a singleton in its sample. CDR3 protein: CASSLQDEQYF. The DNA of the CDR3 is TGCGCCAGCAGCTTGCAGGACGAGCAGTACTTC. The gene calls are TRBV5-1 and TRBJ2-5; D remains unclear. The J call may be mistaken, given a closer DNA end match to TRBJ2-7. The CDR3 spans 11 residues. CDR1 is SGHRS, CDR2 YFSETQ, per germline.

The chain recombines TRBV19 with TRBJ1-3; D is possibly TRBD1 (6 bases). The CDR3 covers 17 residues. V dropped 1 base and J dropped 0 bases, with 13 bases sitting between them. Germline V gives CDR1 LNHDA, CDR2 SQIVND (reference sequence). DNA for the CDR3: TGTGCCAGTAGTATAGGCGGGGGCCTTGACTCTGGAAACACCATATATTTT. Amino acids: CASSIGGGLDSGNTIYF. Full variable domain (rest looked up from reference TRBV19 and TRBJ1-3): DGGITQSPKYLFRKEGQNVTLSCEQNLNHDAMYWYRQDPGQGLRLIYYSQIVNDFQKGDIAEGYSVSREKKESFPLTVTSAQKNPTAFYLCASSIGGGLDSGNTIYFGEGSWLTVV.

This clone was observed a single time. V gene TRBV7-9 combines with J gene TRBJ2-1; 13 bases fit TRBD2. The V gene's germline CDR1 is SEHNR and CDR2 FQNEAQ (reference sequence). V dropped 1 base and J dropped 8; count of bases not matched to a gene: 5. The CDR3 has 16 residues. In DNA form, the CDR3 reads TGTGCCAGCAGCTTAGGACTAGCGGGAGGAAGGGATGAGCAGTTCTTC. Its protein product is CASSLGLAGGRDEQFF.

The CDR3 sequence is CASPRTSGSAGELFF. The CDR3 DNA follows: TGTGCCAGCCCTAGGACTAGCGGGAGCGCCGGGGAGCTGTTTTTT. The gene calls are TRBV18 and TRBJ2-2, with 13 nucleotides matching TRBD2. CDR1 and CDR2 from the germline V gene are KGHSH and LQKENI. V dropped 8 bases and J dropped 6; count of bases not matched to a gene: 6. The CDR3 is 15 residues long.

The CDR3 bases are TGTGCCATCAGTGAGTCGACAGGGGGCTATGAAAAACTGTTTTTT. Amino acid sequence: CAISESTGGYEKLFF. The rearrangement joins TRBV10-3 to TRBJ1-4, with 10 bases aligning to TRBD1. V lost 0 bases, J lost 6 bases, and 1 base stayed unmatched. Germline V gene data show CDR1 as ENHRY and CDR2 as SYGVKD. The CDR3 is made up of 15 amino acids.

The chain couples TRBV28 to TRBJ1-3; D call uncertain. Trimming took off 5 bases at V and 4 bases at J, with 18 bases between the two ends. CDR1 is MDHEN and CDR2 is SYDVKM in the germline V gene. The CDR3 is 16 residues long. The CDR3 DNA follows: TGTGCCAGCAGTGGTAGCGATACCCTGGGAGGAAACACCATATATTTT. It encodes CASSGSDTLGGNTIYF.

The rearrangement links TRBV19 to TRBJ2-1; 7 bases are a match to TRBD2. The germline gives CDR1 LNHDA, CDR2 SQIVND (reference sequence). The CDR3 is 16 amino acids. J gave up 4 bases and V 6 bases, and 12 bases lay outside the gene matches. The CDR3 loop is CASSIIPGAGYNEQFF. The CDR3 DNA is TGTGCCAGTAGCATTATTCCCGGAGCGGGATACAATGAGCAGTTCTTC.

This chain connects TRBV6-5 to TRBJ2-4; D gene ambiguous. With 8 bases removed from V and 0 bases from J, the gap between germline ends came to 11 bases. CDR1 MNHEY and CDR2 SVGAGI come from the germline V gene. This CDR3 spans 14 amino acids. Here the CDR3 DNA reads TGTGCCAGCCGCGACTCATTAGCCAAAAACATTCAGTACTTC. This translates into CASRDSLAKNIQYF.

This clone showed up just a few times. The chain has TRBV4-1 and TRBJ1-1; D not certain. The germline V gene encodes CDR1 MGHRA and CDR2 YSYEKL. The CDR3 consists of 14 residues. The germline V and J ends were trimmed by 4 bases and 4 bases, with 13 bases remaining between them. The CDR3 DNA is TGCGCCAGCAGCCGGGATTTGTCGGGCACTGAAGCTTTCTTT. Translating gives CASSRDLSGTEAFF.

The rearrangement joins TRBV11-2 to TRBJ2-1; no definite D call. Trimming took off 1 base at V and 8 bases at J, with 12 bases between the two ends. CDR1 is SGHAT, CDR2 FQNNGV, per germline. CDR3 length: 14 amino acids. CDR3 bases: TGTGCCAGCAGCTTAGGACCTCCTCTCCATGAGCAGTTCTTC. Its protein product is CASSLGPPLHEQFF. Using reference TRBV11-2 and TRBJ2-1 for the parts outside the CDR3, the full variable domain is EAGVAQSPRYKIIEKRQSVAFWCNPISGHATLYWYQQILGQGPKLLIQFQNNGVVDDSQLPKDRFSAERLKGVDSTLKIQPAKLEDSAVYLCASSLGPPLHEQFFGPGTRLTVL.